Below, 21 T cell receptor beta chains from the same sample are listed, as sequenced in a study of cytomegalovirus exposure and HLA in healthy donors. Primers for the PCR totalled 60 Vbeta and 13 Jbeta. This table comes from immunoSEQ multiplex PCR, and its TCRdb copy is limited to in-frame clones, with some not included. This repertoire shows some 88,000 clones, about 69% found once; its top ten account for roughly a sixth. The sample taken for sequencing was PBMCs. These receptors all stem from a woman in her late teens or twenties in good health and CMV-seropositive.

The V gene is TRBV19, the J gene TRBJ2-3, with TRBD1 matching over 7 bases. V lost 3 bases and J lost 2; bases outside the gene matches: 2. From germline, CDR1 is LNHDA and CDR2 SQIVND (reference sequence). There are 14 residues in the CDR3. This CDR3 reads CASSIGTDTDTQYF. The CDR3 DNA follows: TGTGCCAGTAGTATCGGGACAGACACAGATACGCAGTATTTT.

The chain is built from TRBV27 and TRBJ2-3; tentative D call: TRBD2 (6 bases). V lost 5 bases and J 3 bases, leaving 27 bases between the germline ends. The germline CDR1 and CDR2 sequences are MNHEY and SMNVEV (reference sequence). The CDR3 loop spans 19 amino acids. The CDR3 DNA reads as TGTGCCAGCAGTCCCACTTTGACCACTAGCCGCGATCCTACAGATACGCAGTATTTT. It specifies CASSPTLTTSRDPTDTQYF.

The CDR3 nucleotides are TGTGCCAGTACCCCGACAGGAATCTATGGCTACACCTTC. This sequence encodes CASTPTGIYGYTF. The J gene is TRBJ1-2, the V gene TRBV19; TRBD1 is a possible D gene (6 bases). With 7 bases removed from V and 4 bases from J, the gap between germline ends came to 13 bases. CDR1 and CDR2 (germline): LNHDA, SQIVND (reference sequence). The CDR3 contains 13 residues.

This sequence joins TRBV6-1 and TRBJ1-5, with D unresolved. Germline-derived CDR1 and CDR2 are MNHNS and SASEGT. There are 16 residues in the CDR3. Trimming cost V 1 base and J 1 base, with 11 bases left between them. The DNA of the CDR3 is TGTGCCAGCAGTGAAGATTTTTGGGAGAGCAATCAGCCCCAGCATTTT. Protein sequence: CASSEDFWESNQPQHF.

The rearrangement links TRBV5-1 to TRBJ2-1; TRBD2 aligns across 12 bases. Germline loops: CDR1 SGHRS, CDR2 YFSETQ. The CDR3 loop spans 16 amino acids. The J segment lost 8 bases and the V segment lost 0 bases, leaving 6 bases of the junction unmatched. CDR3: CASSLEASGRVYEQFF. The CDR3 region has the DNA TGCGCCAGCAGCTTGGAAGCTAGCGGGAGGGTGTATGAGCAGTTCTTC.

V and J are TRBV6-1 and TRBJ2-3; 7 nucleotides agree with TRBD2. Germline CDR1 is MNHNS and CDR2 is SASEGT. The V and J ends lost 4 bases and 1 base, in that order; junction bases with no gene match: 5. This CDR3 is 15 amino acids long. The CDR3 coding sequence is TGTGCCAGCAGTGGGGGGGGTGTGGGCACAGATACGCAGTATTTT. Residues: CASSGGGVGTDTQYF.

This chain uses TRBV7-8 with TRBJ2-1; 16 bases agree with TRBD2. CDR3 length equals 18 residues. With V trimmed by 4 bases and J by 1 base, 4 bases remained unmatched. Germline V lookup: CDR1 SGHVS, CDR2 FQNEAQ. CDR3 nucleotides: TGTGCCAGCAGCTCGGGACTAGCGGGAGGGAGGTCCTACAATGAGCAGTTCTTC. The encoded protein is CASSSGLAGGRSYNEQFF. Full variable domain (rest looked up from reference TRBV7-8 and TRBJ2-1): GAGVSQSPRYKVAKRGQDVALRCDPISGHVSLFWYQQALGQGPEFLTYFQNEAQLDKSGLPSDRFFAERPEGSVSTLKIQRTQQEDSAVYLCASSSGLAGGRSYNEQFFGPGTRLTVL.

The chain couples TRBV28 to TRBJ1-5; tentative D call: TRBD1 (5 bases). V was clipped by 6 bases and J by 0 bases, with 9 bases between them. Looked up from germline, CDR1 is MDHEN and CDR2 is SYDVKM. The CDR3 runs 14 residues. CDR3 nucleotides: TGTGCCAGCAGCCGGGGGGATAGCAATCAGCCCCAGCATTTT. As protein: CASSRGDSNQPQHF.

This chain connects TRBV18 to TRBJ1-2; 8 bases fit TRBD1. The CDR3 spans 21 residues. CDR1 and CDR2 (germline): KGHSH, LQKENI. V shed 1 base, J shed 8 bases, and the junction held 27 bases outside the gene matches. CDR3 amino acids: CASSPLLDWVDGRGPYRGYTF. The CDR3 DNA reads TGTGCCAGCTCACCACTTTTGGACTGGGTGGATGGCAGGGGGCCCTATAGAGGCTACACCTTC.

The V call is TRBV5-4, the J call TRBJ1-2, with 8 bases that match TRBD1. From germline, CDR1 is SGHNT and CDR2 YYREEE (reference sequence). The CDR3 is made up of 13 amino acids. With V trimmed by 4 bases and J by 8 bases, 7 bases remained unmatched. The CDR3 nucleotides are TGTGCCAGCAGCCCTTGGACAGGGACGGGCTACACCTTC. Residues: CASSPWTGTGYTF.

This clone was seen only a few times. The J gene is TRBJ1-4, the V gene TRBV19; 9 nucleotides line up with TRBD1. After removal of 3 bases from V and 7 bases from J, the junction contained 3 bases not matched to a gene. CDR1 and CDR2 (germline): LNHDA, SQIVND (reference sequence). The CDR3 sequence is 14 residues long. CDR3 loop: CASSMGGQGEKLFF. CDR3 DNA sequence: TGTGCCAGTAGTATGGGGGGACAGGGTGAAAAACTGTTTTTT.

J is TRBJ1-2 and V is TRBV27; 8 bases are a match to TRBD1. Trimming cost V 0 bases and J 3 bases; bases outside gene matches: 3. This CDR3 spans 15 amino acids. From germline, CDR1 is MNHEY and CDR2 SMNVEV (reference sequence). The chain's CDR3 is CASSLSAGGYYGYTF. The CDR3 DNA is TGTGCCAGCAGTTTATCGGCAGGGGGCTACTATGGCTACACCTTC.

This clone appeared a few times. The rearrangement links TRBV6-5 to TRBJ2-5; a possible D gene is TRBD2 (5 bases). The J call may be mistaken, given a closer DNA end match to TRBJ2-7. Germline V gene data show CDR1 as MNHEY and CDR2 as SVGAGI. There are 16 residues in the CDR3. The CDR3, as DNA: TGTGCCAGCAGTTACCGACCGGGGTATAGCTCCTACGAGCAGTACTTC. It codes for CASSYRPGYSSYEQYF.

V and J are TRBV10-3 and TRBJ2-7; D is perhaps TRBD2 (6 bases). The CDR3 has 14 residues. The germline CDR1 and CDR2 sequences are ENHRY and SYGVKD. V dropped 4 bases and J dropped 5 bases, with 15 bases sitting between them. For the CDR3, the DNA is TGTGCCATCAGTGGCAGATTGGGGGGAAACGAGCAGTACTTC. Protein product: CAISGRLGGNEQYF.

The CDR3 reads CASSFLSGSPLYNEQFF. In DNA, the CDR3 is TGTGCCAGCAGCTTCCTTAGCGGGAGTCCCTTATACAATGAGCAGTTCTTC. The chain employs TRBV7-9 and TRBJ2-1; TRBD2 matches 9 bases. J was trimmed by 4 bases and V by 3 bases; bases with no gene match: 10. Germline CDR1 SEHNR, CDR2 FQNEAQ (reference sequence). This CDR3 has 17 residues.

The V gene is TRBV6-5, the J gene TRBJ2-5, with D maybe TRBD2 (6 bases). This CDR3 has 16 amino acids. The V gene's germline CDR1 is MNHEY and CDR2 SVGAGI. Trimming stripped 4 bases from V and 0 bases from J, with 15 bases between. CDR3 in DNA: TGTGCCAGCAGTTCTGAATGGTGGACTAACCAAGAGACCCAGTACTTC. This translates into CASSSEWWTNQETQYF.

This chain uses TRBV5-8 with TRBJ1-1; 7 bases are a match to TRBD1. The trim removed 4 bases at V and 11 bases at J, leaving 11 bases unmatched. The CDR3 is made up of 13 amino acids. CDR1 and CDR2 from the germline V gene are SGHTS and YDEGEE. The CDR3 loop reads CASSQQGPLVAFF. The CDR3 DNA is TGTGCCAGCAGCCAACAGGGGCCGTTGGTGGCTTTCTTT.

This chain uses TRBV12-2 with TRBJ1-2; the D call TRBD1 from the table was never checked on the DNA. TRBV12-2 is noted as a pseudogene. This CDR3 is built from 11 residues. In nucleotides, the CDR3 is TGTGCAAGTCGGACAGGGTATGGCTACACCTTC. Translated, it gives CASRTGYGYTF.

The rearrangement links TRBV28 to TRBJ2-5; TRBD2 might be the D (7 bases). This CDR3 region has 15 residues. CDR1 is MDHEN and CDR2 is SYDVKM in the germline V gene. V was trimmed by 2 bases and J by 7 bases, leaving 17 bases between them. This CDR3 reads CASSLTGGGWGTQYF. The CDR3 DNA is TGTGCCAGCAGTTTAACTGGGGGGGGCTGGGGGACCCAGTACTTC. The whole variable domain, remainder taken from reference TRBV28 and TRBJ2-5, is DVKVTQSSRYLVKRTGEKVFLECVQDMDHENMFWYRQDPGLGLRLIYFSYDVKMKEKGDIPEGYSVSREKKERFSLILESASTNQTSMYLCASSLTGGGWGTQYFGPGTRLLVL.

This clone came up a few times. In DNA, the CDR3 is TGTGCCAGCAGCAAAGACCGGACATTGAACACTGAAGCTTTCTTT. Translation gives CASSKDRTLNTEAFF. The chain uses TRBV21-1 and TRBJ1-1; the table names TRBD1, a call not compared with the DNA. TRBV21-1 is deemed a pseudogene. This CDR3 comprises 15 residues.

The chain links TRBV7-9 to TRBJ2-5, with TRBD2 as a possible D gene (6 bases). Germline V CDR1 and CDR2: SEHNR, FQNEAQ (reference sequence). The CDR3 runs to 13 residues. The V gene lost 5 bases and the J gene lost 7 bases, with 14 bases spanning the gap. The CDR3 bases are TGTGCCAGCAGCATTAGCGGCCCTGGGACCCAGTACTTC. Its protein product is CASSISGPGTQYF.